This entry lists 20 T cell receptor beta chains sequenced from one sample in a study of blood T cell repertoires in COVID-19. Data came from immunoSEQ multiplex PCR; TCRdb stores just in-frame clones and leaves some out. The repertoire consists of some 48,000 clones, with more than 75% occurring once and the leading ten covering roughly 19%. Material: peripheral blood. These receptors came from a man aged 70-80 years with active COVID-19.

The chain has TRBV5-1 and TRBJ2-2; 9 nucleotides agree with TRBD2. V trimming: 0 bases; J trimming: 3 bases; junction bases outside the gene matches: 9. CDR1 SGHRS and CDR2 YFSETQ come from the germline V gene. This CDR3 has 18 amino acids. The CDR3, as DNA: TGCGCCAGCAGCTTGGTGGGTAGCGGGAGAATGGACACCGGGGAGCTGTTTTTT. Protein: CASSLVGSGRMDTGELFF.

This chain joins TRBV7-2 and TRBJ1-2; a possible D gene is TRBD1 (5 bases). There are 16 residues in the CDR3. Trimming pared 2 bases from V and 5 bases from J, leaving 18 bases between. Germline CDR1 and CDR2: SGHTA and FQGNSA. The CDR3 here is CASSLPPGQPSYGYTF. CDR3 coding DNA: TGTGCCAGCAGCTTACCCCCAGGACAACCTTCTTATGGCTACACCTTC.

The rearrangement links TRBV19 to TRBJ2-7; 14 nucleotides align to TRBD2. Germline trimming cut 6 bases from V and 7 bases from J; bases unmatched to any gene: 5. Germline lookup yields CDR1 LNHDA and CDR2 SQIVND (reference sequence). This CDR3 contains 14 residues. CDR3 loop: CASSGTSGSGEQYF. DNA for the CDR3: TGTGCCAGTAGCGGGACTAGCGGGAGTGGAGAGCAGTACTTC.

The CDR3 region has the DNA TGTGCCAGTGCGGGAGGAGGCCAAGAGACCCAGTACTTC. It specifies CASAGGGQETQYF. The chain employs TRBV19 and TRBJ2-5; TRBD2 matches 8 bases. Per germline, CDR1 LNHDA and CDR2 SQIVND (reference sequence). J gave up 1 base and V 8 bases, and 3 bases lay outside the gene matches. CDR3 length equals 13 residues.

The rearrangement uses TRBV11-2 and TRBJ2-7; 7 nucleotides align to TRBD2. The CDR3 has 14 amino acids. V lost 6 bases and J lost 0; bases outside the gene matches: 5. Per the germline V gene, CDR1 is SGHAT and CDR2 is FQNNGV. CDR3 bases: TGTGCCAGCAGATTGAGCGGGATCTCCTACGAGCAGTACTTC. Its translation is CASRLSGISYEQYF.

The chain links TRBV21-1 to TRBJ1-5. TRBV21-1 is given as a pseudogene. The CDR3 sequence is 12 residues long. CDR3 DNA sequence: TGTGCCAGCACCCCAGTGCGGCAGCCCCAGCATTTT. Translation gives CASTPVRQPQHF.

V and J are TRBV6-6 and TRBJ2-7; D perhaps matches TRBD2 (6 bases). The CDR3 contains 14 residues. The germline gives CDR1 MNHNY, CDR2 SVGAGI (reference sequence). The V end was cut by 0 bases, the J end by 2 bases, with 8 bases between. The DNA for the CDR3 is TGTGCCAGCAGTTACTCGGGGGGACCCTACGAGCAGTACTTC. It translates to CASSYSGGPYEQYF.

The V and J genes are TRBV5-1 and TRBJ1-1; no clear D gene. Trimming shortened V by 0 bases and J by 1 base, and 10 bases separated the two germline ends. The CDR3 is 15 residues long. Germline V CDR1 and CDR2: SGHRS, YFSETQ. The CDR3 bases are TGCGCCAGCAGCTTGGTGGGCAGTGGGAACACTGAAGCTTTCTTT. Its translation: CASSLVGSGNTEAFF.

The rearrangement links TRBV2 to TRBJ2-3, with 7 bases matching TRBD2. The CDR3 has 15 amino acids. Germline V gene lookup returns CDR1 SNHLY and CDR2 FYNNEI. With V trimmed by 5 bases and J by 5 bases, 10 bases remained unmatched. Here the CDR3 reads CASSPSGIEGDTQYF. In DNA, the CDR3 is TGTGCCAGCAGTCCAAGCGGGATCGAGGGAGATACGCAGTATTTT.

This sequence joins TRBV6-5 and TRBJ1-1, with 7 bases aligning to TRBD1. V gave up 6 bases and J gave up 0 bases; unmatched junction bases: 4. CDR1 MNHEY and CDR2 SVGAGI come from the germline V gene. The CDR3 is made up of 14 amino acids. Here the CDR3 DNA reads TGTGCCAGCAGCCCGGACAGGATGAACACTGAAGCTTTCTTT. This encodes CASSPDRMNTEAFF.

V and J are TRBV11-2 and TRBJ2-5, with D unresolved. CDR3 length equals 13 residues. V was trimmed by 5 bases and J by 4 bases, leaving 11 bases between them. Per germline, CDR1 SGHAT and CDR2 FQNNGV. As DNA, the CDR3 is TGTGCCAGCAGCGCCCTATCTCGAGAGACCCAGTACTTC. Its protein is CASSALSRETQYF.

The rearrangement uses TRBV28 and TRBJ1-3, with TRBD1 identical over 9 bases. This CDR3 spans 15 amino acids. Trimming removed 4 bases from V and 8 bases from J; junction bases left unmatched: 9. The germline V gene has CDR1 MDHEN and CDR2 SYDVKM. CDR3 in amino acids: CASSSRRGQGDTIYF. CDR3 DNA: TGTGCCAGCAGTTCCCGTAGGGGACAGGGAGACACCATATATTTT.

This clone has just one count. The rearrangement uses TRBV6-5 and TRBJ1-1; D unclear. Germline V gene data show CDR1 as MNHEY and CDR2 as SVGAGI. The V end lost 0 bases, the J end lost 4 bases, and 9 bases lay between the germline ends. This CDR3 comprises 14 residues. The CDR3: CASSYSTKGTEAFF. The CDR3, as DNA: TGTGCCAGCAGTTACTCGACTAAGGGCACTGAAGCTTTCTTT.

This chain uses TRBV19 with TRBJ2-4; maybe TRBD2 (6 bases). From germline, CDR1 is LNHDA and CDR2 SQIVND (reference sequence). The CDR3 loop spans 17 amino acids. Trimming cost V 7 bases and J 0 bases, with 19 bases left between them. The CDR3 DNA is TGTGCCAGTACAAAGGGAGGATCGGCCTTAGCCAAAAACATTCAGTACTTC. It yields the protein CASTKGGSALAKNIQYF.

The rearrangement uses TRBV3-1 (or the pseudogene TRBV3-2) and TRBJ2-3; the match to TRBD1 covers 9 bases. Germline V CDR1 and CDR2: LGHDT, YNNKEL (reference sequence). The CDR3 spans 18 residues. J gave up 7 bases and V 1 base, and 15 bases lay outside the gene matches. CDR3: CASSQASQDRGARNTQYF. CDR3 DNA: TGTGCCAGCAGCCAAGCCTCCCAGGACAGGGGCGCGAGAAATACGCAGTATTTT.

The chain is built from TRBV28 and TRBJ1-1; D is unresolved. The ends were cut back, 4 bases at V and 1 base at J, with 4 bases in the middle. The CDR3 runs 12 residues. CDR1 and CDR2 (germline): MDHEN, SYDVKM. CDR3 loop: CASSSGNTEAFF. The CDR3, as DNA: TGTGCCAGCAGTTCCGGGAACACTGAAGCTTTCTTT.

The chain links TRBV24-1 to TRBJ2-6; no definite D call. V lost 6 bases to trimming and J lost 0 bases, with 5 bases between them. In germline, CDR1 is KGHDR, CDR2 SFDVKD. The CDR3 is 14 residues long. The CDR3 nucleotides read TGTGCCACCAGTTTCGGCTCTGGGGCCAACGTCCTGACTTTC. Protein sequence: CATSFGSGANVLTF.

This chain joins TRBV5-1 and TRBJ2-5, with 16 bases lining up with TRBD2. Germline V gene data show CDR1 as SGHRS and CDR2 as YFSETQ. V dropped 3 bases and J dropped 5; count of bases not matched to a gene: 7. The CDR3 is made up of 17 amino acids. CDR3 in amino acids: CASSSGTSGRAEETQYF. The CDR3 DNA is TGCGCCAGCAGCTCCGGGACTAGCGGGAGGGCCGAGGAGACCCAGTACTTC.

This chain links TRBV3-1 (or the pseudogene TRBV3-2) with TRBJ2-2; 7 bases map to TRBD1. After removal of 6 bases from V and 4 bases from J, the junction contained 5 bases not matched to a gene. The CDR3 has 14 residues. Germline V gives CDR1 LGHDT, CDR2 YNNKEL (reference sequence). The chain's CDR3 is CASSPRTGTGELFF. CDR3 in DNA: TGTGCCAGCAGTCCAAGGACAGGCACCGGGGAGCTGTTTTTT.

This clone was detected a few times. The chain carries TRBV27 and TRBJ2-1; D is possibly TRBD1 (5 bases). V was cut by 5 bases and J by 2 bases, with 13 bases left in between. Germline CDR1 MNHEY, CDR2 SMNVEV (reference sequence). The CDR3 totals 15 residues. The chain's CDR3 is CASSQTVSTYNEQFF. The CDR3 nucleotides are TGTGCCAGCAGTCAGACAGTTTCAACCTACAATGAGCAGTTCTTC.